This T cell receptor (beta chain) originates from a study of radiotherapy plus CTLA-4 blockade in lung cancer. The overall study: Among enrolled patients, roughly 17% responded and 30% to 40% achieved disease control. Study-level findings and limits: In blood, after radiotherapy plus ipilimumab, tumor-derived TCR clones expanded. The authors reported that early blood T cell clone dynamics, with interferon-beta, best predicted response.

Those patients who had chemo-refractory metastatic non-small-cell lung cancer were given focal radiation along with CTLA-4 blockade through ipilimumab. Losses at the gene ends were 5 bases for V and 2 bases for J; bases not matched to a gene: 6. From germline, CDR1 is WSHSY and CDR2 SAAADI. The CDR3 covers 16 residues. With regard to this clone: Its target is not known.

Generated by immunoSEQ multiplex PCR, the TCRdb table keeps only in-frame clones and is missing some. This table has some 70,000 clones, 79% appearing once. The chain recombines TRBV10-2 with TRBJ2-3, with 11 bases fitting TRBD2. The sequence came from a human donor with non-small cell lung cancer who had a complete response to radiotherapy plus ipilimumab. Material: peripheral blood, obtained from a patient treated with radiotherapy plus ipilimumab. The CDR3 sequence is CASSSGTSGITDTQYF. CDR3 nucleotides: TGCGCCAGCAGTTCCGGGACTAGCGGAATCACAGATACGCAGTATTTT.